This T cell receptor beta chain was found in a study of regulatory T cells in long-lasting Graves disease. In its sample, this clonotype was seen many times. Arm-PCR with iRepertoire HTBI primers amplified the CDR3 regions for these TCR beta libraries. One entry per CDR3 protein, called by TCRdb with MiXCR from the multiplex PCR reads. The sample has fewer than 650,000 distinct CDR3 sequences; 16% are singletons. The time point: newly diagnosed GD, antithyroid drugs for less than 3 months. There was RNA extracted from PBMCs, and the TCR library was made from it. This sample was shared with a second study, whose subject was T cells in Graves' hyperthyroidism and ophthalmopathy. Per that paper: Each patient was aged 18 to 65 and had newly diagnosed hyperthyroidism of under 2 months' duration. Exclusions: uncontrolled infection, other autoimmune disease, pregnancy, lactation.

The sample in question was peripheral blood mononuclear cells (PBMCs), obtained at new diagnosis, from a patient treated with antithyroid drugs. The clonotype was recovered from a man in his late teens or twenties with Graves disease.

CDR3 amino acids: CASSRWTDVRETQYF. CDR3 in DNA: TGTGCCAGCAGTCGCTGGACAGATGTTCGGGAGACCCAGTACTTC. The V and J genes are TRBV12-3 or TRBV12-4 and TRBJ2-5; D is perhaps TRBD1 (6 bases). This CDR3 has 15 residues. The V gene lost 5 bases and the J gene lost 5 bases, with 18 bases spanning the gap.